There are a few counts of the clone carrying this TCR beta chain. Its target is unknown. The data are from a study of cytomegalovirus exposure and HLA in healthy donors. Use of 60 Vbeta and 13 Jbeta primers characterized the PCR. Only in-frame clones appear in the TCRdb table, and some are missing; sequencing was by immunoSEQ multiplex PCR. Here the sample spans about 160,000 clones, 77% being singletons. Germline loops: CDR1 LGHNA, CDR2 YNFKEQ. The CDR3 has 16 residues. V gave up 0 bases and J gave up 4 bases, with 13 bases separating them. Study results and caveats: Most TCR sequences were seen very rarely across donors, but some public TCRs occurred in many.

Source material: PBMCs. The chain combines TRBV4-2 with TRBJ2-1; weak D call: TRBD2 (6 bases). This receptor was identified in a man aged 50 or older in good health and CMV-seropositive. CDR3 amino acids: CASSQEGGASYNEQFF. The CDR3 bases are TGTGCCAGCAGCCAAGAGGGCGGGGCTTCTTACAATGAGCAGTTCTTC.